The 30 T cell receptor beta chains presented below share a single source sample, sequenced in a study of T cell responses to AZD1222 COVID-19 vaccine. Sequenced by immunoSEQ multiplex PCR; TCRdb stores in-frame clones only, minus some. The sample lists some 84,000 clones, about 90% occurring once. The starting material was peripheral blood, obtained on day 0 of AZD1222 vaccination. Every receptor here comes from an adult in good health.

V usage is TRBV3-1 (or the pseudogene TRBV3-2) and J usage is TRBJ1-5; D uncertain. With 2 bases removed from V and 4 bases from J, the gap between germline ends came to 6 bases. The CDR3 has 13 amino acids. From germline, CDR1 is LGHDT and CDR2 YNNKEL (reference sequence). CDR3 nucleotide sequence: TGTGCCAGCAGCCAACTTCCTAATCAGCCCCAGCATTTT. Protein: CASSQLPNQPQHF.

The rearrangement joins TRBV2 to TRBJ1-5, with a weak D call TRBD1 (6 bases). Germline assignment: CDR1 SNHLY and CDR2 FYNNEI. The V end lost 4 bases, the J end lost 4 bases, and 11 bases lay between the germline ends. This CDR3 is built from 14 residues. The CDR3 region is CASSANQGNQPQHF. In DNA form, the CDR3 reads TGTGCCAGCAGTGCTAACCAGGGGAATCAGCCCCAGCATTTT.

This sequence joins TRBV9 and TRBJ2-3; 9 bases match TRBD2. Germline values: CDR1 SGDLS, CDR2 YYNGEE. V was pared by 4 bases and J by 1 base, with 7 bases of the junction left unmatched. This CDR3 is 16 amino acids long. The CDR3 reads CASSIEREDRTDTQYF. For the CDR3, the DNA is TGTGCCAGCAGCATAGAGCGGGAGGACCGCACAGATACGCAGTATTTT.

Remarks on this clone: The junction and the germline gene differ at one end; a read error may be behind it. The CDR3 loop is CASSAHLAGSTGELFF. For the CDR3, the DNA is TGTGCTAGCAGCGCCCATCTAGCGGGTTCTACCGGGGAGCTGTTTTTT. This sequence joins TRBV7-7 and TRBJ2-2; 8 bases agree with TRBD2. The CDR3 spans 16 residues. Germline-derived CDR1 and CDR2 are SSHAT and FNYEAQ (reference sequence).

V usage is TRBV10-2 and J usage is TRBJ1-1; D is possibly TRBD1 (5 bases). V gave up 4 bases and J gave up 0 bases, with 9 bases separating them. Germline V gives CDR1 WSHSY, CDR2 SAAADI. The CDR3 sequence is 14 residues long. CDR3 in DNA: TGCGCCAGCAGTGTCCGGGGCATGAACACTGAAGCTTTCTTT. Translated, it gives CASSVRGMNTEAFF.

V is TRBV19 and J is TRBJ1-3; 11 bases map to TRBD1. The CDR3 extends over 17 amino acids. CDR1 LNHDA and CDR2 SQIVND come from the germline V gene (reference sequence). V shed 3 bases and J 2 bases; nucleotides not matched to a gene: 6. CDR3 sequence reads: CASSIGQGASTGNTIYF. CDR3 sequence (DNA): TGTGCCAGTAGTATCGGACAGGGGGCTTCAACTGGAAACACCATATATTTT.

This clone showed up just a few times. The J gene is TRBJ1-2, the V gene TRBV7-9; possible D gene TRBD1, 6 bases. Trimming stripped 7 bases from V and 2 bases from J, with 11 bases between. The germline V gene has CDR1 SEHNR and CDR2 FQNEAQ (reference sequence). The CDR3 contains 13 residues. In DNA, the CDR3 is TGTGCCAGCAACAACGACAGGAACTATGGCTACACCTTC. This gives the protein CASNNDRNYGYTF.

The rearrangement joins TRBV9 to TRBJ1-5, with TRBD1 identical over 7 bases. V shed 0 bases and J 3 bases; nucleotides not matched to a gene: 3. The CDR3 covers 15 residues. Per the germline V gene, CDR1 is SGDLS and CDR2 is YYNGEE. The DNA of the CDR3 is TGTGCCAGCAGCGTAGCGGGACAGCTCAATCAGCCCCAGCATTTT. It codes for CASSVAGQLNQPQHF.

This rearrangement joins TRBV6-5 to TRBJ2-7, with no clear D. Germline V gene data show CDR1 as MNHEY and CDR2 as SVGAGI. The CDR3 loop spans 13 amino acids. The ends were cut back, 2 bases at V and 5 bases at J, with 10 bases in the middle. Written as DNA, the CDR3 is TGTGCCAGCAGTTACACTGGGGTTCACGAGCAGTACTTC. Protein product: CASSYTGVHEQYF.

This clone was recorded many times. V is TRBV28 and J is TRBJ2-2; D remains unclear. Trimming took off 6 bases at V and 7 bases at J, with 24 bases between the two ends. Germline V lookup: CDR1 MDHEN, CDR2 SYDVKM. The CDR3 consists of 17 residues. CDR3 coding DNA: TGTGCCAGCAGCCCAACCTCCGGACGCCAGTCTCGCGGGGAGCTGTTTTTT. Translating it yields CASSPTSGRQSRGELFF.

The CDR3 region is CASSLGTYGYTF. CDR3 nucleotide sequence: TGTGCCAGCAGTTTAGGAACCTATGGCTACACCTTC. This sequence joins TRBV28 and TRBJ1-2, with D hard to call. CDR3 length equals 12 residues. The germline V and J ends were trimmed by 2 bases and 4 bases, with 5 bases remaining between them. Germline V gene sequence: CDR1 MDHEN, CDR2 SYDVKM.

The chain recombines TRBV28 with TRBJ1-5; D possibly corresponds to TRBD1 (6 bases). Germline V lookup: CDR1 MDHEN, CDR2 SYDVKM. Between the trimmed V and J ends, which lost 4 bases and 1 base, there was a span of 11 bases. The CDR3 length is 15 residues. The CDR3 loop reads CASSSPGQSNQPQHF. CDR3 in DNA: TGTGCCAGCAGTTCCCCCGGACAGAGCAATCAGCCCCAGCATTTT.

The CDR3 region is CASTVTGGDNTEAFF. The DNA for the CDR3 is TGTGCCAGCACCGTGACAGGGGGCGATAACACTGAAGCTTTCTTT. V usage is TRBV28 and J usage is TRBJ1-1, with TRBD1 matching 10 bases. This CDR3 spans 15 amino acids. Trimming removed 7 bases from V and 2 bases from J; junction bases left unmatched: 7. Per the germline V gene, CDR1 is MDHEN and CDR2 is SYDVKM.

There are a few counts of this clone. V and J are TRBV6-5 and TRBJ2-1; D unclear. There are 12 residues in the CDR3. V was shortened by 5 bases and J by 7 bases, with 9 bases between the two germline ends. Per germline, CDR1 MNHEY and CDR2 SVGAGI. CDR3 DNA: TGTGCCAGCAGTCCGCTTTGGAATGAGCAGTTCTTC. This gives the protein CASSPLWNEQFF.

As DNA, the CDR3 is TGCGCCAGCAGCTTCAGGGTTGCGGGCGAACTCTACAATGAGCAGTTCTTC. This encodes CASSFRVAGELYNEQFF. V is TRBV5-1 and J is TRBJ2-1, with D tentatively TRBD1 or TRBD2 (5 bases each). The germline V gene encodes CDR1 SGHRS and CDR2 YFSETQ. The CDR3 consists of 17 residues. Trimming removed 2 bases from V and 3 bases from J, with 18 bases in between.

The chain recombines TRBV27 with TRBJ1-1, with D possibly matching TRBD1 (6 bases). Germline CDR1 reads MNHEY; CDR2 reads SMNVEV (reference sequence). The CDR3 totals 14 residues. The V gene lost 4 bases and the J gene lost 0 bases, with 9 bases spanning the gap. CDR3 protein: CASSSTGLNTEAFF. DNA of the CDR3: TGTGCCAGCAGTTCAACAGGGTTGAACACTGAAGCTTTCTTT.

J is TRBJ1-6 and V is TRBV7-8; no definite D call. Germline values: CDR1 SGHVS, CDR2 FQNEAQ. Deletions cut 5 bases from V and 7 bases from J, with 12 bases between. The CDR3 loop spans 14 amino acids. The CDR3 DNA is TGTGCCAGCAGCCACGAGACGGAGAATTCACCCCTCCACTTT. Its protein is CASSHETENSPLHF. Complete variable domain (other parts from reference TRBV7-8 and TRBJ1-6): GAGVSQSPRYKVAKRGQDVALRCDPISGHVSLFWYQQALGQGPEFLTYFQNEAQLDKSGLPSDRFFAERPEGSVSTLKIQRTQQEDSAVYLCASSHETENSPLHFGNGTRLTVT.

The CDR3 reads CASNSRGDSDTQYF. CDR3 sequence (DNA): TGTGCCAGTAATTCCAGGGGAGACTCAGATACGCAGTATTTT. The gene calls are TRBV19 and TRBJ2-3; possibly TRBD1 for D (6 bases). This CDR3 has 14 residues. V lost 7 bases and J lost 4, with 15 bases in between. CDR1 is LNHDA and CDR2 is SQIVND in the germline V gene (reference sequence).

The V call is TRBV7-2, the J call TRBJ2-6; D unclear. Trimming took 2 bases from V and 0 from J, leaving 2 bases between them. Germline assignment: CDR1 SGHTA and CDR2 FQGNSA. The CDR3 totals 14 residues. This CDR3 reads CASSLSSGANVLTF. The CDR3 DNA sequence: TGTGCCAGCAGCTTAAGCTCTGGGGCCAACGTCCTGACTTTC.

The chain joins TRBV5-6 to TRBJ2-3; D is uncertain. The CDR3 has 17 residues. Germline values: CDR1 SGHDT, CDR2 YYEEEE. V shed 0 bases and J shed 1 base, with 15 bases lying between them. In DNA, the CDR3 is TGTGCCAGCAGCTTGGGAGCGCCCACCGACCGCACAGATACGCAGTATTTT. Translation gives CASSLGAPTDRTDTQYF.

The chain is built from TRBV7-9 and TRBJ1-1; D remains ambiguous. The V and J ends lost 1 base and 2 bases respectively, with 5 bases between them. The CDR3 spans 13 residues. CDR1 SEHNR and CDR2 FQNEAQ come from the germline V gene (reference sequence). The CDR3 reads CASSLVANTEAFF. The DNA for the CDR3 is TGTGCCAGCAGCTTAGTCGCAAACACTGAAGCTTTCTTT.

The chain combines TRBV2 with TRBJ2-5, with D uncertain. V was pared by 5 bases and J by 7 bases, with 11 bases between. The CDR3 covers 12 residues. Germline values: CDR1 SNHLY, CDR2 FYNNEI. The DNA of the CDR3 is TGTGCCAGCAGTTACACACGCAGGACCCAGTACTTC. Its translation: CASSYTRRTQYF.

In this sample, this clone turned up a few times. The chain combines TRBV6-5 with TRBJ1-1; TRBD1 agrees at 9 bases. J lost 4 bases, V lost 0 bases, and 6 bases had no gene match. This CDR3 region has 16 residues. Per germline, CDR1 MNHEY and CDR2 SVGAGI. In DNA form, the CDR3 reads TGTGCCAGCAGTTACTCAGGACAGGGGATGGGCACTGAAGCTTTCTTT. Translated: CASSYSGQGMGTEAFF.

The chain has TRBV28 and TRBJ2-3; D possibly uses TRBD1 or TRBD2 (8 bases each). V gave up 7 bases and J gave up 7 bases, with 21 bases separating them. CDR3 length equals 15 residues. Germline CDR1 and CDR2: MDHEN and SYDVKM. Written as DNA, the CDR3 is TGTGCCAGCACCAGACAGGGGACTAGATCCCATACGCAGTATTTT. Protein product: CASTRQGTRSHTQYF.

J is TRBJ2-7 and V is TRBV3-1 (or the pseudogene TRBV3-2); D possibly uses TRBD1 or TRBD2 (6 bases each). CDR3 length equals 15 residues. V was shortened by 4 bases and J by 2 bases, with 15 bases between the two germline ends. Germline V gene sequence: CDR1 LGHDT, CDR2 YNNKEL (reference sequence). CDR3 bases: TGTGCCAGCAGCCCGTTGGGGGGCGAGACCTACGAGCAGTACTTC. Translation: CASSPLGGETYEQYF.

This chain joins TRBV30 and TRBJ2-2; D is undetermined. Trimming removed 8 bases at V and 4 bases at J, with 14 bases between. Germline lookup yields CDR1 GTSNPN and CDR2 SVGIG (reference sequence). There are 13 residues in the CDR3. CDR3: CAVYPLGTGELFF. In nucleotides, the CDR3 is TGTGCCGTGTACCCCCTGGGCACCGGGGAGCTGTTTTTT. The full variable domain, completed using reference TRBV30 and TRBJ2-2, is SQTIHQWPATLVQPVGSPLSLECTVEGTSNPNLYWYRQAAGRGLQLLFYSVGIGQISSEVPQNLSASRPQDRQFILSSKKLLLSDSGFYLCAVYPLGTGELFFGEGSRLTVL.

V usage is TRBV2 and J usage is TRBJ2-2; TRBD1 aligns across 8 bases. V was pared by 7 bases and J by 7 bases, with 11 bases of the junction left unmatched. From germline, CDR1 is SNHLY and CDR2 FYNNEI. This CDR3 has 15 residues. CDR3 amino acids: CASTVQGAVGGELFF. CDR3 nucleotide sequence: TGTGCCAGCACCGTTCAGGGGGCTGTCGGCGGGGAGCTGTTTTTT. Complete variable domain (other parts from reference TRBV2 and TRBJ2-2): EPEVTQTPSHQVTQMGQEVILRCVPISNHLYFYWYRQILGQKVEFLVSFYNNEISEKSEIFDDQFSVERPDGSNFTLKIRSTKLEDSAMYFCASTVQGAVGGELFFGEGSRLTVL.

The V gene is TRBV9, the J gene TRBJ2-1; 14 nucleotides match TRBD2. V was clipped by 4 bases and J by 8 bases; unmatched bases: 17. CDR1 is SGDLS and CDR2 is YYNGEE in the germline V gene. This CDR3 is built from 19 residues. The CDR3 coding sequence is TGTGCCAGCAGCCAAGATCGACTAGCGGGAGGGCCGTTTGGATATGAGCAGTTCTTC. This codes for CASSQDRLAGGPFGYEQFF.

This chain joins TRBV29-1 and TRBJ2-1, with 7 bases identical to TRBD2. V was pared by 4 bases and J by 3 bases, with 6 bases of the junction left unmatched. Germline values: CDR1 SQVTM, CDR2 ANQGSEA. The CDR3 is 14 residues long. CDR3 DNA: TGCAGCGTTGTCAGACTAGCCAACTACAATGAGCAGTTCTTC. It specifies CSVVRLANYNEQFF.

The CDR3 protein is CARTGLAGSSYEQYF. As DNA, the CDR3 is TGTGCCAGAACGGGACTAGCGGGTTCCTCCTACGAGCAGTACTTC. The chain carries TRBV19 and TRBJ2-7; 12 positions agree with TRBD2. In germline, CDR1 is LNHDA, CDR2 SQIVND (reference sequence). This CDR3 is 15 amino acids long. The trim removed 9 bases at V and 0 bases at J, leaving 6 bases unmatched.